These T cell receptor beta chains were read from a single sample in a study of shared clonotypes between healthy human individuals. The data were produced by immunoSEQ multiplex PCR, yet TCRdb's version contains in-frame clones alone and is incomplete. The top ten clones hold more than 1.5% of a sample with over 2,000,000 clones, roughly 93% of them seen once. Sequenced sample: naive CD8+ T cells from PBMCs. All receptors come from a man between 18 and 35 years old in good health. Some clones in this sample may be carry-over from other donors' samples. Both conserved end residues are part of each CDR3. A D gene is named only where the DNA matches it firmly. Size values are once, few and many counts, or a class for expanded clones, and some rows have none.

v_call: TRBV6-5
d_call: TRBD2
clone_size: once
j_call: TRBJ2-5
cdr3_aa: CASSLAGGGETQYF
cdr3_nt: TGTGCCAGCTCCCTAGCGGGAGGTGGAGAGACCCAGTACTTC

v_call: TRBV7-9
d_call: -
clone_size: -
j_call: TRBJ2-7
cdr3_aa: CASSPKTEIYEQYF
cdr3_nt: TGTGCCAGCAGCCCAAAGACAGAGATCTACGAGCAGTACTTC

v_call: TRBV5-6
d_call: -
clone_size: once
j_call: TRBJ2-2
cdr3_aa: CASSLDDWRERDTGELFF
cdr3_nt: TGTGCCAGCAGCTTGGACGACTGGCGGGAAAGGGACACCGGGGAGCTGTTTTTT

v_call: TRBV4-1
d_call: -
clone_size: -
j_call: TRBJ2-1
cdr3_aa: CASSSIAMAENSGSSYNEQFF
cdr3_nt: TGCGCCAGCAGTTCTATAGCGATGGCCGAAAATAGCGGCTCCTCCTACAATGAGCAGTTCTTC

v_call: TRBV6-5
d_call: TRBD2
clone_size: -
j_call: TRBJ2-7
cdr3_aa: CASSYGDYSYEQYF
cdr3_nt: TGTGCCAGCAGTTACGGGGACTACTCCTACGAGCAGTACTTC

v_call: TRBV7-9
d_call: TRBD2
clone_size: -
j_call: TRBJ2-5
cdr3_aa: CASSLEIRTSGQETQYF
cdr3_nt: TGTGCCAGCAGCCTAGAGATTCGGACTAGCGGCCAAGAGACCCAGTACTTC

v_call: TRBV6-1
d_call: -
clone_size: -
j_call: TRBJ2-7
cdr3_aa: CASRPGALFYEQYF
cdr3_nt: TGTGCCAGCAGGCCCGGGGCGTTATTTTACGAGCAGTACTTC

v_call: TRBV7-9
d_call: -
clone_size: few
j_call: TRBJ1-1
cdr3_aa: CASSNPDPNTEAFF
cdr3_nt: TGTGCCAGCAGCAACCCGGACCCTAACACTGAAGCTTTCTTT

v_call: TRBV27
d_call: TRBD1
clone_size: -
j_call: TRBJ2-5
cdr3_aa: CASSPGTGGPETQYF
cdr3_nt: TGTGCCAGCAGTCCCGGGACAGGGGGCCCAGAGACCCAGTACTTC

v_call: TRBV4-2
d_call: -
clone_size: -
j_call: TRBJ2-1
cdr3_aa: CASSQDRGIVTYNEQFF
cdr3_nt: TGTGCCAGCAGCCAAGATCGGGGTATCGTAACCTACAATGAGCAGTTCTTC

v_call: TRBV29-1
d_call: -
clone_size: -
j_call: TRBJ1-3
cdr3_aa: CSVTAYSGNTIYF
cdr3_nt: TGCAGCGTTACAGCATACTCTGGAAACACCATATATTTT

v_call: TRBV4-1
d_call: -
clone_size: -
j_call: TRBJ2-3
cdr3_aa: CASSQEGLPKPYF
cdr3_nt: TGCGCCAGCAGCCAGGAGGGACTTCCAAAGCCGTATTTT

v_call: TRBV27
d_call: TRBD2
clone_size: -
j_call: TRBJ2-7
cdr3_aa: CASSETGTSIYEQYF
cdr3_nt: TGTGCCAGCAGCGAAACCGGGACTAGCATCTACGAGCAGTACTTC

v_call: TRBV28
d_call: -
clone_size: -
j_call: TRBJ2-1
cdr3_aa: CASSYTSVDNEQFF
cdr3_nt: TGTGCCAGCAGCTACACGAGCGTGGACAATGAGCAGTTCTTC

v_call: TRBV27
d_call: -
clone_size: -
j_call: TRBJ2-7
cdr3_aa: CASSPSSYEQYF
cdr3_nt: TGTGCCAGCAGCCCGAGCTCCTACGAGCAGTACTTC

v_call: TRBV15
d_call: -
clone_size: -
j_call: TRBJ1-2
cdr3_aa: CATSRPGSAINGYTF
cdr3_nt: TGTGCCACCAGCAGACCGGGCTCGGCCATCAATGGCTACACCTTC

v_call: TRBV28
d_call: -
clone_size: -
j_call: TRBJ1-5
cdr3_aa: CASRGASNQPQHF
cdr3_nt: TGTGCCAGCCGCGGGGCTAGCAATCAGCCCCAGCATTTT

v_call: TRBV27
d_call: -
clone_size: -
j_call: TRBJ2-7
cdr3_aa: CASSSKGTRGAHEQYF
cdr3_nt: TGTGCCAGCAGTTCTAAAGGGACTCGAGGCGCCCACGAGCAGTACTTC

v_call: TRBV28
d_call: TRBD1
clone_size: -
j_call: TRBJ1-3
cdr3_aa: CASTRGSGNTIYF
cdr3_nt: TGTGCCAGCACCAGGGGGAGTGGAAACACCATATATTTT

v_call: TRBV4-2
d_call: -
clone_size: -
j_call: TRBJ2-1
cdr3_aa: CASSQVRGTSYNEQFF
cdr3_nt: TGTGCCAGCAGCCAAGTGCGGGGAACATCCTACAATGAGCAGTTCTTC

v_call: TRBV27
d_call: -
clone_size: once
j_call: TRBJ2-7
cdr3_aa: CASSRGGRISYEQYF
cdr3_nt: TGTGCCAGCAGCCGCGGAGGGCGGATCTCCTACGAGCAGTACTTC

v_call: TRBV5-1
d_call: TRBD1
clone_size: -
j_call: TRBJ2-1
cdr3_aa: CASSQGQGPRDKQFF
cdr3_nt: TGCGCCAGCAGCCAAGGACAGGGGCCAAGAGACAAGCAGTTCTTC

v_call: TRBV27
d_call: -
clone_size: -
j_call: TRBJ1-5
cdr3_aa: CASSPRKGQPQHF
cdr3_nt: TGTGCCAGCAGTCCCCGAAAGGGTCAGCCCCAGCATTTT

v_call: TRBV9
d_call: -
clone_size: -
j_call: TRBJ2-2
cdr3_aa: CASSVNREDGELFF
cdr3_nt: TGTGCCAGCAGCGTAAACAGGGAGGACGGGGAGCTGTTTTTT

v_call: TRBV27
d_call: -
clone_size: -
j_call: TRBJ2-1
cdr3_aa: CAGSSGQAPYNEQFF
cdr3_nt: TGTGCCGGCAGTTCGGGGCAGGCCCCCTACAATGAGCAGTTCTTC

v_call: TRBV19
d_call: -
clone_size: -
j_call: TRBJ2-1
cdr3_aa: CASSIPPRSNEQFF
cdr3_nt: TGTGCCAGTAGTATCCCCCCCCGGAGCAATGAGCAGTTCTTC

v_call: TRBV28
d_call: -
clone_size: once
j_call: TRBJ2-1
cdr3_aa: CASSIGTLAWFF
cdr3_nt: TGTGCCAGCAGCATCGGGACCTTGGCATGGTTCTTC